These 3 T cell receptor beta chains originate from one sample sequenced in a study of shared clonotypes between healthy human individuals. Profiled with immunoSEQ multiplex PCR; TCRdb holds only in-frame clones, not every one. Of around 2.5 million clones listed, over 85% were seen once; the top ten hold around 0.4%. Material: naive CD4+ T cells from PBMCs. Subset of the sample: CD45RA+ positively selected. The receptors were sampled from a man aged 18 to 30 in good health. Some clones in this sample may be carry-over from other donors' samples.

The chain carries TRBV7-2 and TRBJ1-3; 7 bases line up with TRBD1. The length of the CDR3 is 15 residues. V lost 5 bases and J lost 4; bases outside the gene matches: 8. CDR1 is SGHTA, CDR2 FQGNSA, per germline. DNA of the CDR3: TGTGCCAGCAGCCTCAGACAGGGCGCCGGAAACACCATATATTTT. Translation: CASSLRQGAGNTIYF.

J is TRBJ1-1 and V is TRBV5-4; D might be TRBD1 (6 bases). CDR3 length: 15 amino acids. Trimming pared 1 base from V and 3 bases from J, leaving 13 bases between. CDR1 and CDR2 (germline): SGHNT, YYREEE (reference sequence). CDR3 bases: TGTGCCAGCAGCTTGAGTCAGGGGAAGTACACTGAAGCTTTCTTT. Protein: CASSLSQGKYTEAFF.

V and J are TRBV6-5 and TRBJ1-2; D not certain. Germline CDR1 is MNHEY and CDR2 is SVGAGI. Deletions cut 7 bases from V and 4 bases from J, with 13 bases between. The CDR3 consists of 13 residues. The CDR3 protein is CASTDKGTYGYTF. CDR3 coding DNA: TGTGCCAGCACCGACAAAGGAACCTATGGCTACACCTTC.